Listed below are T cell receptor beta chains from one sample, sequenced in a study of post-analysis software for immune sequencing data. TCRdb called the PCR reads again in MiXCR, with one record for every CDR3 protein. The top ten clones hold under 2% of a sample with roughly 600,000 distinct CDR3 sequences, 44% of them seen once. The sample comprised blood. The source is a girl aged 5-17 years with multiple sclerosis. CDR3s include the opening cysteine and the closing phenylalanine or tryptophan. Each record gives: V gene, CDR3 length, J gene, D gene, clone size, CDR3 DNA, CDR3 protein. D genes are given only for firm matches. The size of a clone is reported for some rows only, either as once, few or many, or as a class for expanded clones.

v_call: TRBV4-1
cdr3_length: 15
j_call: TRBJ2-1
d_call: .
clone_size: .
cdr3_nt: TGCGCCAGCAGCCAAGATCTAACCAGGCCCAATGAGCAGTTCTTC
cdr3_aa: CASSQDLTRPNEQFF

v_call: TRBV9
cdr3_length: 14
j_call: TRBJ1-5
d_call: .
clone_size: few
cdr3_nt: TGTGCCAGCAATGTGTGGACGTCCAAAGGGCCCCAGCATTTT
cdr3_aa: CASNVWTSKGPQHF

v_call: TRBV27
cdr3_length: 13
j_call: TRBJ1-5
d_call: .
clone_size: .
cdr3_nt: TGTGCCAGCAGGCTTTATAGCAATCAGCCCCAGCATTTT
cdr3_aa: CASRLYSNQPQHF

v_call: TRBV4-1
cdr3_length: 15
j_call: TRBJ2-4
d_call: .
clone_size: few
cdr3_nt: TGCGCCAGCAGCCAAAGGCCCCTTACCAAAAACATTCAGTACTTC
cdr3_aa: CASSQRPLTKNIQYF

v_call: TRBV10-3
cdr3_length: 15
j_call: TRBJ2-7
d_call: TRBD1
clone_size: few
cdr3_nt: TGTGCCATCAGGTCTTCCGGGACAGACTCCTACGAGCAGTACTTC
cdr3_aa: CAIRSSGTDSYEQYF

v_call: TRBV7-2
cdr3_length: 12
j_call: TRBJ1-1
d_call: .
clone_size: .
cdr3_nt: TGTGCCAGCAGTTTCGGGGTCACTGAAGCTTTCTTT
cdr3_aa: CASSFGVTEAFF

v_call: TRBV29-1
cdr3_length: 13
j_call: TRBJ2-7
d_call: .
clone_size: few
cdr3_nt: TGCAGCGCCACATCAGGAATTTCCTACGAGCAGTACTTC
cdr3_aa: CSATSGISYEQYF

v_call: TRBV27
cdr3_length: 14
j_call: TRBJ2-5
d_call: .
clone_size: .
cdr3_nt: TGTGCCAGCAGTTTTGGGTTAGGTGGTCAGACCCAGTACTTC
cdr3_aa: CASSFGLGGQTQYF

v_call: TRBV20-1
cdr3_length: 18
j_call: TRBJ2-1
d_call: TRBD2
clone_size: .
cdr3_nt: TGCAGTGCTAGAGGGATTGGACTAGCGGTTAGCTCCTACAATGAGCAGTTCTTC
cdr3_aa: CSARGIGLAVSSYNEQFF

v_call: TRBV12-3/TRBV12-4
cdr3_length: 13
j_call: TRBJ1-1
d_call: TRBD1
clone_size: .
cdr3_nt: TGTGCCAGCAGTTTACGAGGGGGCGAAAAAGCTTTCTTT
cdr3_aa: CASSLRGGEKAFF

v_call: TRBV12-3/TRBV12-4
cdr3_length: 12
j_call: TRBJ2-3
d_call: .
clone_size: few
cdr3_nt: TGTGCCAGCAAACGGGGAATAGATACGCAGTATTTT
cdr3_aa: CASKRGIDTQYF

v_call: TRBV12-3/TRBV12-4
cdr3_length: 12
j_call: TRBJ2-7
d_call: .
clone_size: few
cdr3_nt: TGTGCCAGCAGCAACAGGGCTGGCGAGCAGTACTTC
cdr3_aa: CASSNRAGEQYF

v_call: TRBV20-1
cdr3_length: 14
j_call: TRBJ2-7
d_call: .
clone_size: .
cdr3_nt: TGCAGTGCTAGAGACCGGGACAATCTGTACGAGCAGTACTTC
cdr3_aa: CSARDRDNLYEQYF

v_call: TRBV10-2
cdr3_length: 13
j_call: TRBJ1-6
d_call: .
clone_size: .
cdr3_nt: TGCGCCAGCATTGAGGGATATAATTCACCCCTCCACTTT
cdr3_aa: CASIEGYNSPLHF

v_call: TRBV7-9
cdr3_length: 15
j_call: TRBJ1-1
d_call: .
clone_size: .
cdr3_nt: TGTGCCAGCAGCTTAGGTGGCAGGGTTGGGCCTGAAGCTTTCTTT
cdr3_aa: CASSLGGRVGPEAFF

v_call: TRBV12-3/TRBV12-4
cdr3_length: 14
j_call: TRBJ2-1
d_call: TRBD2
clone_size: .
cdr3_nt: TGTGCCAGCATCTTTAGCGGGGGTCACAATGAGCAGTTCTTC
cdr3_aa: CASIFSGGHNEQFF

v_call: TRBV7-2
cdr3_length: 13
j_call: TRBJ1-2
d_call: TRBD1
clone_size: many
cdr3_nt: TGCGCCAGCAGCCGGGACAGGGGGTATGGCTACACCTTC
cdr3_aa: CASSRDRGYGYTF

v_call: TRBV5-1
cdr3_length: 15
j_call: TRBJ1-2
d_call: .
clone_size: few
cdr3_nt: TGCGCCAGCAGCTTGGCTGGGACACGCGTCTATGGCTACACCTTC
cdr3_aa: CASSLAGTRVYGYTF

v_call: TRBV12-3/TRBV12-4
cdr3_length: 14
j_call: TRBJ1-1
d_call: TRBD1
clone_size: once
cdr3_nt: TGTGCCAGCATCTCCCCAGGGGGAAGCACTGAAGCTTTCTTT
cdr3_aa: CASISPGGSTEAFF

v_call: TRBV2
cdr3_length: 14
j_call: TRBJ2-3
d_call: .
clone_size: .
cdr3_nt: TGTGCCAGCAGCCCAAGCCCTAGCACAGATACGCAGTATTTT
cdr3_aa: CASSPSPSTDTQYF

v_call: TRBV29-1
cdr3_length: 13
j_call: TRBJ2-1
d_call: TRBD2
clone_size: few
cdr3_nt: TGCAGCGTATGGGGGGGTTCCTACAATGAGCAGTTCTTC
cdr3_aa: CSVWGGSYNEQFF

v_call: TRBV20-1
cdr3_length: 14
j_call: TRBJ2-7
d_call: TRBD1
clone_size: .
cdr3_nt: TGCAGTGCTGGCCGACAGGGGAGCTCCTACGAGCAGTACTTC
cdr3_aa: CSAGRQGSSYEQYF